This T cell receptor (beta chain) was found in a study of blood T cell repertoires in COVID-19. The cohort comprised adults aged 18 to 89 years residing in 24 US areas. All exposed participants met a person with COVID-19 within 2 weeks before entering the study. The CDR3 is made up of 17 amino acids. Unmatched junction bases numbered 8, after V lost 1 base and J lost 6 bases. The germline V gene encodes CDR1 SGHAT and CDR2 FQNNGV. Source study methods: How many nucleated cells were present was estimated from reference gene primer amplification. Method: immunoSEQ multiplex PCR; TCRdb's copy keeps in-frame clones and lacks some. Clone size and the V and J calls come from that table; the DNA yielded D and trimming. Of a few hundred thousand clones in the sample, approximately 89% were seen once.

The specimen sequenced was PBMCs or T cells enriched from blood (not recorded which). The chain uses TRBV11-2 and TRBJ2-2, with 10 bases matching TRBD1. The sequence was collected from a woman in her thirties or forties who had been exposed to COVID-19. Here the CDR3 reads CASSLARGTGAAGELFF. CDR3 coding DNA: TGTGCCAGCAGCTTAGCTCGGGGGACAGGGGCCGCCGGGGAGCTGTTTTTT.